Below are 17 T cell receptor beta chains sequenced from a single sample in a study of shared clonotypes between healthy human individuals (TCRdb year 2020). Libraries were built with the immunoSEQ multiplex PCR assay. TCRdb re-hosts the immuneACCESS table, in-frame sequences only. Its copies lack some clones; in the studies checked, an unresolved V gene accounts for under half of them, and the cause for the rest is not known. Counted in this sample were over 700,000 clones; over 55% of them appeared once. The top ten clonotypes cover over 1.5% of the sample. The material sequenced was memory CD4+ T cells sorted from blood. Taken with the paper, the label for cell subset or site translates to: CD45RA-negative fraction. All receptors derive from a woman aged 25 to 39 in good health.

A note on this clone: Additional DNA sequences in this sample encode the identical CDR3. J is TRBJ1-5 and V is TRBV6-6, with a weak D call TRBD1 (6 bases). V was cut by 6 bases and J by 4 bases, with 13 bases left in between. This CDR3 contains 14 residues. From germline, CDR1 is MNHNY and CDR2 SVGAGI (reference sequence). CDR3 sequence reads: CASRPDSSNQPQHF. The CDR3 bases are TGTGCCAGCAGACCGGACAGCTCGAATCAGCCCCAGCATTTT.

This chain uses TRBV28 with TRBJ2-7, with D possibly matching TRBD1 (5 bases). Germline-derived CDR1 and CDR2 are MDHEN and SYDVKM. V was cut by 3 bases and J by 12 bases, with 15 bases left in between. The CDR3 spans 12 residues. The CDR3 DNA reads as TGTGCCAGCAGTTTGGGGCAGACGCGACGGTACTTC. Amino acid sequence: CASSLGQTRRYF.

The chain links TRBV7-9 to TRBJ1-2; the D gene is possibly TRBD1 (6 bases). The CDR3 is made up of 15 amino acids. With 11 bases removed from V and 8 bases from J, the gap between germline ends came to 27 bases. CDR1 is SEHNR, CDR2 FQNEAQ, per germline (reference sequence). The CDR3 DNA reads TGTGCCTCAGGGGAGATGTCGGGGAAGCTGGGAGGCTACACCTTC. This encodes CASGEMSGKLGGYTF.

V usage is TRBV11-2 and J usage is TRBJ2-5; 9 nucleotides align to TRBD2. This CDR3 has 15 amino acids. The J segment lost 3 bases and the V segment lost 3 bases, leaving 5 bases of the junction unmatched. Germline CDR1 and CDR2: SGHAT and FQNNGV. The CDR3 DNA follows: TGTGCCAGCAGCTTTACTAGCGGGCCAGAAGAGACCCAGTACTTC. It encodes CASSFTSGPEETQYF.

The chain couples TRBV11-2 to TRBJ1-2, with 7 positions matching TRBD1. V was pared by 3 bases and J by 6 bases, with 13 bases of the junction left unmatched. This CDR3 has 16 residues. The germline V gene encodes CDR1 SGHAT and CDR2 FQNNGV. CDR3 nucleotides: TGTGCCAGCAGCTTTTTCGCCGGGACAGCAAGAAATGGCTACACCTTC. The encoded protein is CASSFFAGTARNGYTF.

The V gene is TRBV29-1, the J gene TRBJ2-1; possibly TRBD2 for D (6 bases). The V end lost 4 bases, the J end lost 14 bases, and 18 bases lay between the germline ends. The CDR3 has 12 amino acids. The V gene's germline CDR1 is SQVTM and CDR2 ANQGSEA. Here the CDR3 reads CSVVRETIREFF. The CDR3 region has the DNA TGCAGCGTTGTTCGGGAGACAATAAGGGAGTTCTTC.

The chain links TRBV25-1 to TRBJ2-3, with TRBD2 as a possible D gene (6 bases). Trimming took 8 bases from V and 0 from J, leaving 12 bases between them. Germline lookup yields CDR1 MGHDK and CDR2 SYGVNS. The CDR3 consists of 14 residues. CDR3 sequence reads: CASGPGTSTDTQYF. The CDR3 DNA reads TGTGCCAGCGGACCCGGGACTAGCACAGATACGCAGTATTTT.

The V and J genes are TRBV27 and TRBJ1-2; tentative D call: TRBD1 (6 bases). This CDR3 is built from 15 residues. Trimming stripped 3 bases from V and 7 bases from J, with 18 bases between. CDR1 is MNHEY, CDR2 SMNVEV, per germline (reference sequence). As DNA, the CDR3 is TGTGCCAGCAGTTTTGTTCAGGGGCGCGGGTTTGGCTACACCTTC. Residues: CASSFVQGRGFGYTF.

This clone was seen once. This chain links TRBV4-1 with TRBJ1-3; possibly TRBD1 for D (6 bases). V was shortened by 5 bases and J by 3 bases, with 14 bases between the two germline ends. This CDR3 contains 15 residues. From germline, CDR1 is MGHRA and CDR2 YSYEKL. The CDR3 sequence is CASSFFRGGGNTIYF. The CDR3 nucleotides read TGCGCCAGCAGCTTTTTCAGAGGGGGTGGAAACACCATATATTTT.

This clone has a handful of counts. The chain uses TRBV18 and TRBJ1-5; 11 bases agree with TRBD1. The germline CDR1 and CDR2 sequences are KGHSH and LQKENI. The CDR3 sequence is 15 residues long. V lost 3 bases to trimming and J lost 7 bases; unmatched junction nucleotides: 5. The CDR3 protein is CASSPGQGAGQPQHF. In DNA, the CDR3 is TGTGCCAGCTCACCCGGACAGGGGGCGGGCCAGCCCCAGCATTTT. The full variable domain, rest sourced from reference TRBV18 and TRBJ1-5, is NAGVMQNPRHLVRRRGQEARLRCSPMKGHSHVYWYRQLPEEGLKFMVYLQKENIIDESGMPKERFSAEFPKEGPSILRIQQVVRGDSAAYFCASSPGQGAGQPQHFGDGTRLSIL.

The chain employs TRBV19 and TRBJ1-1; 7 nucleotides agree with TRBD1. CDR3 length: 11 amino acids. V lost 7 bases to trimming and J lost 5 bases; unmatched junction nucleotides: 1. CDR1 and CDR2 from the germline V gene are LNHDA and SQIVND (reference sequence). The CDR3, as DNA: TGTGCCAGTACCAGGGGGACTGAAGCTTTCTTT. It codes for CASTRGTEAFF.

The chain joins TRBV19 to TRBJ2-1, with D unresolved. Germline CDR1 is LNHDA and CDR2 is SQIVND (reference sequence). V was pared by 7 bases and J by 3 bases, with 4 bases between. The CDR3 is 11 amino acids. The CDR3 region has the DNA TGTGCCAGTACCAACTACAATGAGCAGTTCTTC. Encoded protein: CASTNYNEQFF.

In its sample, this clone was seen a few times. CDR3 coding DNA: TGCGCCAGCAGCTTGCGAGAGAAAGAGACCCAGTACTTC. It yields the protein CASSLREKETQYF. The gene calls are TRBV5-1 and TRBJ2-5; D not certain. This CDR3 is built from 13 residues. Trimming cost V 1 base and J 3 bases, with 7 bases left between them. Germline-derived CDR1 and CDR2 are SGHRS and YFSETQ. The variable domain in full, completed from reference TRBV5-1 and TRBJ2-5, reads KAGVTQTPRYLIKTRGQQVTLSCSPISGHRSVSWYQQTPGQGLQFLFEYFSETQRNKGNFPGRFSGRQFSNSRSEMNVSTLELGDSALYLCASSLREKETQYFGPGTRLLVL.

The J gene is TRBJ2-1, the V gene TRBV7-2; no clear D. This CDR3 is 10 amino acids long. The V end lost 5 bases, the J end lost 6 bases, and 2 bases lay between the germline ends. Germline V gene sequence: CDR1 SGHTA, CDR2 FQGNSA. Written as DNA, the CDR3 is TGTGCCAGCAGCCGCAATGAGCAGTTCTTC. Its protein product is CASSRNEQFF.

This clone has more than one count but fewer than ten. This chain uses TRBV5-1 with TRBJ2-1; 8 bases align to TRBD2. The germline gives CDR1 SGHRS, CDR2 YFSETQ. After removal of 5 bases from V and 4 bases from J, the junction contained 5 bases not matched to a gene. The CDR3 extends over 14 amino acids. The CDR3, as DNA: TGCGCCAGCAGGCAGACTAGCGAGTACAATGAGCAGTTCTTC. Translated: CASRQTSEYNEQFF.

This chain uses TRBV5-4 with TRBJ2-1; TRBD2 agrees at 8 bases. Germline CDR1 and CDR2: SGHNT and YYREEE (reference sequence). V shed 0 bases and J 1 base; nucleotides not matched to a gene: 3. The CDR3 runs to 16 residues. As DNA, the CDR3 is TGTGCCAGCAGCTTGGATTCTAGCGGGTCCTACAATGAGCAGTTCTTC. This encodes CASSLDSSGSYNEQFF.

About this clone itself: Other nucleotide sequences from this sample produce the same CDR3. This chain joins TRBV5-1 and TRBJ1-1; 8 bases are a match to TRBD1. The ends lost 0 bases at V and 0 bases at J; junction bases unmatched: 1. The CDR3 loop spans 15 amino acids. The V gene's germline CDR1 is SGHRS and CDR2 YFSETQ. CDR3 sequence: CASSLGQGMNTEAFF. CDR3 nucleotides: TGCGCCAGCAGCTTGGGACAGGGGATGAACACTGAAGCTTTCTTT.